The present T cell receptor (beta chain) was sequenced within a study of shared clonotypes between healthy human individuals. In the study overall: The study used three CD4 naive, three CD4 memory, two CD8 naive and one CD8 memory plate per donor.

Study-wide findings and caveats: Non-shared clonotypes displayed generation probabilities falling below those of clonotypes present in all four donors.

Germline loops: CDR1 SGHAT, CDR2 FQNNGV. V lost 0 bases, J lost 1 base, and 11 bases lay in between. This CDR3 contains 16 residues. With respect to this clone: Its antigen is not identified.

Selected positively for CCR7 and CD45RO-negative, naive CD8 cells excluded terminally differentiated effector memory CD45RA+ cells. Nashville, Tennessee was home to all donors, who were Caucasian adults. Libraries were prepared by immunoSEQ multiplex PCR; TCRdb keeps only in-frame clonotypes and omits some of them. The sample records millions of clones, approximately 94% being singletons. The clonotype comes from a man younger than 35 in good health. Material: naive CD8+ T cells sorted from blood. The chain carries TRBV11-2 and TRBJ2-3; weak D call: TRBD1 (6 bases). CDR3: CASSLELGAGTDTQYF. The CDR3 coding sequence is TGTGCCAGCAGCTTAGAATTGGGGGCTGGCACAGATACGCAGTATTTT.